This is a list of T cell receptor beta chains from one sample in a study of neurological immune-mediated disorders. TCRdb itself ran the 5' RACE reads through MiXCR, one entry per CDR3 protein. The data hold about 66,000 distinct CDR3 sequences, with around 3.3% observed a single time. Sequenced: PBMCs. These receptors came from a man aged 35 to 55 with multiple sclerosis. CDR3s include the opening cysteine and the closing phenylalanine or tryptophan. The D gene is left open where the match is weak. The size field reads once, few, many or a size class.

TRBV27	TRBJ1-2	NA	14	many	CASSKHGGPYGYTF	TGTGCCAGCAGTAAGCACGGAGGCCCATATGGCTACACCTTC
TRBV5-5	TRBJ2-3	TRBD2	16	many	CASSAGTSGGTDTQYF	TGTGCCAGCAGCGCAGGGACTAGCGGAGGCACAGATACGCAGTATTTT
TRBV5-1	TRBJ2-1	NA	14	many	CASSLGPEANEQFF	TGCGCCAGCAGCTTGGGCCCTGAGGCGAATGAGCAGTTCTTC
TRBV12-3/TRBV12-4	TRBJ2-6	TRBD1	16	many	CASRLDREAGANVLTF	TGTGCCAGCAGACTGGACAGGGAGGCTGGGGCCAACGTCCTGACTTTC
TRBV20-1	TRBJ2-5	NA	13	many	CSASLAGGETQYF	TGCAGTGCTAGTCTGGCAGGCGGGGAGACCCAGTACTTC
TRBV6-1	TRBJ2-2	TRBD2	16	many	CASSVRAGGRTGELFF	TGTGCCAGCAGTGTAAGAGCGGGGGGGCGCACCGGGGAGCTGTTTTTT
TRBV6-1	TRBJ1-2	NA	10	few	CASSLYGYTF	TGTGCCAGCAGCTTATATGGCTACACCTTC
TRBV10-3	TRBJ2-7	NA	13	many	CAISEGQTYEQYF	TGTGCCATCAGTGAGGGACAGACATACGAGCAGTACTTC
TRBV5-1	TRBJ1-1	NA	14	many	CASSSDSLDTEAFF	TGCGCCAGCAGCTCCGACAGTCTTGACACTGAAGCTTTCTTT
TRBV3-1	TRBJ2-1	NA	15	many	CASSQVGVSYNEQFF	TGTGCCAGCAGCCAAGTTGGGGTTTCCTACAATGAGCAGTTCTTC
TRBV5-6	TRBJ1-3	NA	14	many	CASRRGNSGNTIYF	TGTGCCAGCAGGCGGGGAAACTCGGGAAACACCATATATTTT